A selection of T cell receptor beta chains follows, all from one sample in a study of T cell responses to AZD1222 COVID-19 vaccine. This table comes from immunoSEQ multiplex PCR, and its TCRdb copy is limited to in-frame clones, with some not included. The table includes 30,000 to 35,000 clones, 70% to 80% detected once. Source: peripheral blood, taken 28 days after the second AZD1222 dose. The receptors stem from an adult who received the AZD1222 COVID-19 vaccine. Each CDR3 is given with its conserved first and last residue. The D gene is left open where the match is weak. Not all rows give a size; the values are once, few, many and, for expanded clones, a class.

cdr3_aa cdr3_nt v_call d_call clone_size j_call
CASRGDSGYGYTF TGTGCCAGCAGGGGGGACAGTGGTTATGGCTACACCTTC TRBV2 TRBD1 - TRBJ1-2
CASSEGGETQYF TGTGCCAGCAGCGAAGGGGGGGAGACCCAGTACTTC TRBV6-1 - - TRBJ2-5
CASGLVMGGTSGNTIYF TGTGCTAGTGGTTTGGTAATGGGGGGGACCTCTGGAAACACCATATATTTT TRBV12-5 - - TRBJ1-3
CASSSTGGSQPQHF TGCGCCAGCAGCTCGACAGGGGGCAGTCAGCCCCAGCATTTT TRBV5-1 TRBD1 few TRBJ1-5
CASSLKFLNIQYF TGTGCCAGTTCATTAAAGTTTCTGAACATTCAGTACTTC TRBV19 - few TRBJ2-4
CASSRPAGELFF TGTGCCAGCAGCCGACCGGCCGGGGAGCTGTTTTTT TRBV7-3 - - TRBJ2-2
CASSYVQGNGYTF TGTGCCAGCAGTTACGTACAGGGGAACGGCTACACCTTC TRBV6-2/TRBV6-3 TRBD1 few TRBJ1-2
CASSLQQETQYF TGTGCCAGCAGCTTACAGCAAGAGACCCAGTACTTC TRBV7-9 - - TRBJ2-5
CASSPAHNTGELFF TGTGCCAGCAGCCCCGCACACAACACCGGGGAGCTGTTTTTT TRBV7-6 - - TRBJ2-2
CASSPLRSTEAFF TGTGCCAGCAGTCCCCTAAGGAGCACTGAAGCTTTCTTT TRBV12-3/TRBV12-4 - - TRBJ1-1
CASSPPSGASTDTQYF TGTGCCAGCAGCCCCCCTAGCGGGGCTAGCACAGATACGCAGTATTTT TRBV11-2 TRBD2 - TRBJ2-3
CASSRDYDTQYF TGCGCCAGCAGCAGGGATTACGATACGCAGTATTTT TRBV4-1 - - TRBJ2-3
CASRDTGTGPYEQYF TGTGCCAGTAGGGACACGGGGACAGGCCCTTACGAGCAGTACTTC TRBV19 TRBD1 - TRBJ2-7
CASSTSGAEAFF TGTGCCAGCAGTACCTCCGGGGCTGAAGCTTTCTTT TRBV3-1/TRBV3-2 - - TRBJ1-1
CASSNQVTSGNTIYF TGTGCCAGCAGCAATCAGGTAACCTCTGGAAACACCATATATTTT TRBV5-5 - - TRBJ1-3
CASSLGGTGMDTQYF TGTGCCAGCAGCTTAGGGGGGACAGGGATGGATACGCAGTATTTT TRBV11-2 TRBD1 - TRBJ2-3
CASSLGHHSYEQYF TGCGCCAGCAGCCTGGGACACCACTCCTACGAGCAGTACTTC TRBV5-1 - - TRBJ2-7
CASSLASSSGREQETQYF TGTGCCAGCAGCTTGGCCAGTTCTAGCGGGAGGGAACAAGAGACCCAGTACTTC TRBV5-4 TRBD2 - TRBJ2-5
CASSTPQGLAGNEQFF TGTGCCAGCAGTACGCCTCAAGGGTTAGCGGGCAATGAGCAGTTCTTC TRBV6-6 TRBD2 - TRBJ2-1
CASKQGQDQPQHF TGTGCCAGCAAACAGGGGCAAGATCAGCCCCAGCATTTT TRBV19 TRBD1 - TRBJ1-5
CASSPSSGANVLTF TGTGCCAGCAGCCCCTCCTCTGGGGCCAACGTCCTGACTTTC TRBV5-4 - - TRBJ2-6
CASSLGTSGGAGTQYF TGTGCCAGCAGCCTGGGGACTAGCGGGGGGGCCGGTACGCAGTATTTT TRBV11-1 TRBD2 - TRBJ2-3
CASSQRWGDTANTGELFF TGTGCCAGCAGCCAACGATGGGGGGACACGGCGAACACCGGGGAGCTGTTTTTT TRBV3-1/TRBV3-2 - - TRBJ2-2
CASSKNRGGIEETQYF TGCGCCAGCAGCAAAAACAGGGGCGGGATCGAAGAGACCCAGTACTTC TRBV5-1 - - TRBJ2-5
CASSQGTFGANEQFF - TRBV5-1 - once TRBJ2-1
CASSWGPSGYNEQFF TGCGCCAGCAGCTGGGGCCCTAGCGGATACAATGAGCAGTTCTTC TRBV5-1 TRBD2 - TRBJ2-1
CASTRDRGNTEAFF TGTGCCAGCACCCGGGACAGGGGGAACACTGAAGCTTTCTTT TRBV2 TRBD1 - TRBJ1-1
CASSPAGGASNEKLFF TGTGCCAGCAGCCCAGCTGGTGGGGCCTCTAATGAAAAACTGTTTTTT TRBV7-2 - - TRBJ1-4
CASSSVTGARGTQYF TGTGCCAGCAGCTCAGTGACAGGGGCCCGGGGGACCCAGTACTTC TRBV7-8 TRBD1 - TRBJ2-5
CASSIHPYEQYF TGTGCCAGCAGTATCCACCCTTACGAGCAGTACTTC TRBV6-2/TRBV6-3 - - TRBJ2-7
CASSLFRGVGGYTF TGTGCCAGCAGCTTATTTCGGGGTGTGGGTGGCTACACCTTC TRBV11-2 - once TRBJ1-2
CASTVEGGGANVLTF TGTGCCAGCACGGTAGAGGGTGGTGGGGCCAACGTCCTGACTTTC TRBV6-5 - - TRBJ2-6
CASSLLEASPLHF TGCGCCAGCAGCTTGTTAGAAGCTTCACCCCTCCACTTT TRBV5-1 - - TRBJ1-6
CATSVHTGSLYNEQFF TGTGCCACCAGTGTCCATACAGGGTCCCTCTACAATGAGCAGTTCTTC TRBV24-1 - - TRBJ2-1
CASSSQGGFDTEAFF TGTGCCAGCAGCTCACAGGGAGGATTCGACACTGAAGCTTTCTTT TRBV13 - - TRBJ1-1
CASSSDRGLGNTGELFF TGTGCCAGCAGCTCCGACAGGGGGCTCGGGAACACCGGGGAGCTGTTTTTT TRBV5-8 TRBD1 - TRBJ2-2
CASTASNTEAFF TGCGCCAGCACCGCGTCGAACACTGAAGCTTTCTTT TRBV10-2 - - TRBJ1-1
CASSEQGGSGELFF TGTGCCAGCAGCGAACAGGGGGGCTCCGGGGAGCTGTTTTTT TRBV7-2 TRBD1 - TRBJ2-2
CASSPGQPWQYF TGTGCCAGCAGCCCCGGACAGCCGTGGCAGTACTTC TRBV7-9 - - TRBJ2-7
CASSPYLPPDEETQYF TGTGCCAGCAGTCCGTACCTCCCGCCGGACGAAGAGACCCAGTACTTC TRBV6-2/TRBV6-3 - - TRBJ2-5
CASSPAALGETQYF TGTGCCAGCAGCCCGGCAGCCCTCGGGGAGACCCAGTACTTC TRBV4-2 - - TRBJ2-5
CASSSGLDTDTQYF TGTGCCAGCAGTTCAGGGTTGGACACAGATACGCAGTATTTT TRBV27 - - TRBJ2-3